This T cell receptor beta chain was recovered during a study of cytomegalovirus exposure and HLA in healthy donors (TCRdb year 2017). Regarding the research as a whole: According to an earlier analysis of 550 to 700 of the donors, about 179 million T cells yielded 117 million unique TCR beta sequences and about 300 Gb of sequence data. Approximately 300 gigabases of sequencing data and 70 million to 95 million unique TCR sequences made up an early release that covered about 640 HLA-typed donors. Of the 398 genotyped donors, about 80% fell in the genetic ancestry cluster associated with self-reported Caucasian donors. The study was designed to test whether signatures of past pathogen exposure could be identified by cataloging public T cell receptors. The study used immunosequencing to profile the T cell repertoires of about 670 subjects and linked those repertoires to cytomegalovirus serostatus. In addition to the first cohort of hundreds of subjects, a separate validation cohort of 130 or so different subjects was used. The study combined high-throughput TCR immunosequencing, statistical association of individual TCRs with disease status, and machine learning to predict cytomegalovirus infection status. In a later analysis, previously published TCR beta repertoires from several hundred donors were re-analyzed and high-resolution HLA genotyping was added so that TCR occurrence patterns could be studied. Rather than drawing on any new phenotypic data, the later analysis identified candidate immune exposures from TCR beta sequences and the way those sequences occurred across donors. An earlier analysis of several hundred of the donors applied high-throughput TCR beta sequencing to assess whether each TCR beta V gene segment acted as functional or pseudogenic. Alongside the repertoire data, information on donor age, sex, ethnicity and CMV serostatus was compiled. A later genetic analysis used genome-wide SNP genotypes for about 65% of the 666 donors, treating that subset as a discovery cohort. All discovery cohort repertoires had been generated using a single sequencing platform. HLA typing included class I and class II loci at four-digit resolution. Typing coverage differed by locus: A, B, C, DRB1 and DQB1 were typed in roughly 620-640 donors, DQA1 in about 550, DPA1 in approximately 600, and DPB1 in just under 490. Several DR-DQ haplotypes were treated as single units for association and clustering because of strong linkage in the cohort. On average, roughly 250,000 unique TCR beta nucleotide sequences were sequenced per donor among some 430 genotyped donors of the cohort, with roughly a sixth of those sequences being non-productive. What the study reported, not specific to this receptor: In an earlier analysis of several hundred of the donors, most TCR beta V segments were observed in productive rearrangements about 87% or about 30% of the time, broadly matching IMGT annotations. The cohort was sequenced for TCR beta chains only, and without alpha or paired-chain data the features that could be detected were limited. According to a later analysis, parvovirus B19, influenza, CMV and Epstein-Barr virus appeared linked to several top co-occurrence clusters. In a later analysis, HLA-associated TCR beta chains showed more clonal expansion and lower generation probabilities than non-associated chains that were equally common. Because counts were too low, seventeen rarely observed V segments, including chromosome 9 orphons, were excluded from the earlier analysis of around 590 of the donors. The only immune exposure information available for the cohort was CMV serostatus. In a later analysis, the rate of TCR association differed among HLA loci, with DRB1 alleles having the most associated TCRs and HLA-C alleles having the fewest. V-gene and J-gene trimming of TCR beta chains was associated with a missense DCLRE1C variant in a later genetic analysis, and the association was replicated in an independent cohort. Presence/absence analyses assumed roughly uniform sequencing depth across donors, an assumption that may not hold. A cluster of highly shared sequence variants was judged likely to represent a technical artifact of the sequencing pipeline. A total of fewer than 200 TCR beta chains were listed by the study as associated with cytomegalovirus. The authors suggested that the approach could potentially be generalized to other disease states and immunological phenotypes. In vitro tests confirmed that three of the cytomegalovirus-associated TCR beta chains recognize cytomegalovirus antigens. When HLA alleles, especially DR and DQ, strongly co-occurred, attributing TCR associations to individual alleles was difficult. In both the original and validation cohorts, the classifier was reported to diagnose cytomegalovirus status with high specificity and sensitivity. A further reported finding was that TCR beta sequences accurately predicted the HLA-A and HLA-B alleles for most subjects in the first cohort. A later analysis associated about 16,000 TCR beta sequences with specific HLA alleles at a false discovery rate of 0.05. Compared with the approximately 720-donor mean, donors in an Asian-associated ancestry cluster had fewer N-insertions in productive TCRs, according to a later genetic analysis. Correlated functional status among segregating V segments might reflect linkage disequilibrium, but an unknown experimental factor could not be ruled out. Some IMGT-functional V segments, including TRBV6-2 and TRBV6-3, could not be told apart with the 87-base-pair reads, so those segments were excluded. Most TCR sequences were observed very rarely across donors, whereas some public TCRs were present in many individuals. In a later analysis, most CMV-associated TCR beta chains were found to appear HLA-restricted, with HLA associations seemingly driven largely by CMV exposure. Because HLA typing was missing for some donors at each locus, association tests included only the typed subset.

The cohort was made up of 500 to 850 healthy bone marrow donors. At the time of sampling, every cohort member was nominally healthy, though immune exposures that went unrecorded were likely present. The donor tested CMV seronegative, placing the donor among the roughly 350 seronegative members of the cohort. Every donor gave a peripheral blood sample, and the peripheral blood mononuclear cells from that sample were used for TCR beta sequencing. Genomic DNA was extracted from the blood cell samples with the Qiagen DNeasy Blood Extraction Kit. CDR1 and CDR2 (SQVTM, ANQGSEA) derive from the germline V gene. The cysteine opens and the phenylalanine closes a CDR3 of 14 amino acids. Only the CDR3 DNA stays, 42 bases, in frame from base 1. Library preparation was by the immunoSEQ multiplex PCR assay. The multiplex PCR relied on a mix of 60 forward primers for TCR Vbeta segments and 13 reverse primers for TCR Jbeta segments. The CDR3 region of rearranged TCR beta genes was amplified from genomic DNA with a multiplex PCR assay. The amplified TCR beta libraries were sequenced on the Illumina HiSeq System as 87-base-pair reads. In the paper's pipeline: In a later analysis, tens of millions of unique TCR beta chains were counted across the 500 to 700 repertoires, and about 10 million of these chains were shared by at least two donors. A nearest-neighbor algorithm error-corrected the raw reads and collapsed the reads into unique sequences, merging closely related sequences to remove PCR and sequencing errors. CDR3 sequences were aligned to IMGT reference sequences to assign V, D and J gene segments. For a sequence to be retained, a match of at least six nucleotides to both a V gene segment and a J gene segment was required. Rearrangements were classified as productive when the CDR3 lacked stop codons and remained in frame with V and J, and all other rearrangements were classified as non-productive. Following IMGT convention, CDR3 was defined as the stretch from the second conserved V-encoded cysteine up to the conserved J-encoded phenylalanine. The earlier analysis of some 550 of the donors excluded any sequence lacking an unambiguous match to a single V gene segment. In an earlier analysis of approximately 590 of the donors, a V segment was called functional when productive rearrangements were above 56.7%, and segregating when the standard deviation between donors exceeded 5%. A statistical classification framework was built for diagnosing cytomegalovirus status from the catalog of TCR beta chain sequences. In a later analysis, V and J genes were assigned by comparing TCR nucleotide sequences against IMGT/GENE-DB human TR gene sequences. A later analysis assigned CDR3 sequences and most-parsimonious VDJ recombination scenarios with the TCRdist pipeline. A later analysis defined each TCR beta chain by its CDR3 amino acid sequence plus V-gene family, and excluded reads lacking a unique V-gene family. A later analysis removed 500 to 600 highly shared, low-generation-probability nucleotide sequences to deal with suspected cross-contamination and a sequencing artifact. For each public chain, a later analysis derived a clonal expansion index from normalized ranks of inferred template counts within each repertoire. A later analysis computed generation probabilities with a VDJ recombination model fitted to out-of-frame rearrangements, and checked the results against IGoR. In a later analysis, TCR-TCR, TCR-HLA and TCR-CMV co-occurrence was scored with hypergeometric tests, and a repertoire-size bias correction was applied to TCR pairs. False discovery rates were estimated in a later analysis by permuting HLA or CMV assignments 20 times. In a later analysis, co-occurring TCRs were grouped using DBSCAN, and TCRdist sequence similarity was added for clustering within HLA-allele-positive subsets. Repertoires with fewer than 30,000 or more than 120,000 public chains were left out of co-occurrence clustering, as were about five repertoires with anomalous nucleotide sharing. The source is immuneACCESS, and TCRdb retained only in-frame sequences with V and J called. Part of the clones is not carried over; for the studies checked, unresolved V genes explain less than half of this, and the remainder is unexplained. D and trimming were read from the DNA, whereas the V and J calls and clone size are those reported in that table. A total of around 120,000 clones appear in this sample, roughly 85% of them only once. Approximately 1.1% of the sample comes from the top ten.

A note on this clone: Its antigen specificity is not known. Base quality data are lacking; no much larger clone is found one base away.

This sequence was found in a boy aged 10-17 years in good health and CMV-seronegative. What was sequenced was PBMCs. The sequence is built from TRBV29-1 and TRBJ2-5, with 9 bases in between that match TRBD2. The J call is in doubt because the DNA end fits TRBJ2-7 better. The nucleotides read TGCAGCGTTGATACGTGGCGGGAGGGTTACGAGCAGTACTTC. Its coded protein is CSVDTWREGYEQYF.